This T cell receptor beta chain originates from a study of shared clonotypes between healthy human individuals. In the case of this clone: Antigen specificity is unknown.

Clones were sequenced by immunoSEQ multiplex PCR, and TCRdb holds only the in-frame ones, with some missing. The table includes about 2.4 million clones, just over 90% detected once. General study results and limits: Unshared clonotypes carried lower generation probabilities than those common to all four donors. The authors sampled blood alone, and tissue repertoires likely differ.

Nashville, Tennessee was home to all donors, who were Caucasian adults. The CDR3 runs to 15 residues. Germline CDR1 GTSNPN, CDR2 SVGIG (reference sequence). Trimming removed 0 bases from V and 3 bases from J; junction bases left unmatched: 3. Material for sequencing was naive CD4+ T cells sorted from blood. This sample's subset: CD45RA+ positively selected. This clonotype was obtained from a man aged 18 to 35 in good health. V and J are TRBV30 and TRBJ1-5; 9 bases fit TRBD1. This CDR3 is CAWSVQGANNQPQHF. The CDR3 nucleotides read TGTGCCTGGAGTGTACAGGGGGCAAACAATCAGCCCCAGCATTTT.